The T cell receptor beta chain described here comes from a study of cytomegalovirus exposure and HLA in healthy donors. The PCR was carried out with 60 Vbeta primers and 13 Jbeta primers. Clones were read by immunoSEQ multiplex PCR, and TCRdb kept only the in-frame ones, dropping some. The table includes more than 150,000 clones, over 75% detected once. The ends lost 8 bases at V and 2 bases at J; junction bases unmatched: 19. This CDR3 is built from 18 residues. From germline, CDR1 is SEHNR and CDR2 FQNEAQ (reference sequence). Sequencing used PBMCs. The TCR was taken from a man over 45 in good health and CMV-seronegative. V and J are TRBV7-9 and TRBJ2-5; 8 nucleotides agree with TRBD2. As DNA, the CDR3 is TGTGCCAGCTCCGGCGGACCTCGGGTTGGCGGGGGGCAAGAGACCCAGTACTTC. It specifies CASSGGPRVGGGQETQYF.